This T cell receptor beta chain was identified in a study of blood T cell repertoires in COVID-19. Overall study context: COVID-19 samples collected from the United States, Italy and Spain covered acute and convalescent phases. T cells, B-cell-depleted T cells, or PBMCs supplied cDNA or gDNA.

In the original analysis: Amplifying reference gene primers gave estimates of nucleated cell counts. Profiled with immunoSEQ multiplex PCR; TCRdb holds only in-frame clones, not every one. V, J and clone size derive from that table, while D and trimming were established from the DNA sequence. The table has about 130,000 clones, about 80% seen once. In germline, CDR1 is LNHDA, CDR2 SQIVND (reference sequence). This CDR3 contains 15 residues. Trimming took 3 bases from V and 8 from J, leaving 19 bases between them. The V gene is TRBV19, the J gene TRBJ1-2; no firm D call. Sequenced: peripheral blood. This TCR was sampled from a woman aged 45-59 years with acute or convalescent COVID-19. DNA for the CDR3: TGTGCCAGTAGTATCCTTAACTCTATTATTGAGGGCTACACCTTC. It yields the protein CASSILNSIIEGYTF.